The rows below give T cell receptor beta chains drawn from one sample of a study of blood T cell repertoires in COVID-19. Measured with immunoSEQ multiplex PCR; TCRdb has only the in-frame clones, and not every one. The data show over 110,000 clones, approximately 88% seen once. Material for sequencing was peripheral blood. The receptor set was obtained from a human donor in a cohort sampled during active COVID-19. Each CDR3 is given with its conserved first and last residue. Not all rows give a size; the values are once, few, many and, for expanded clones, a class.

TRBJ2-5 TRBV18 . CASSTSGTVAQYF
TRBJ2-3 TRBV5-4 . CASSLAGPGGADTQYF
TRBJ1-2 TRBV9 . CASSVEPTTVPLGYTF
TRBJ2-3 TRBV7-2 . CASILAGTLTDTQYF
TRBJ2-5 TRBV3-1/TRBV3-2 once CASSQATGLALETQYF
TRBJ2-4 TRBV5-4 . CASSLVTPAGVPKNIQYF
TRBJ1-3 TRBV7-3 . CASSRDSGNTIYF
TRBJ1-4 TRBV20-1 . CSASWRGAINEKLFF
TRBJ2-7 TRBV10-3 . CAISGAGRTSEQYF
TRBJ2-1 TRBV29-1 once CSVAGAGSSYNEQFF
TRBJ1-2 TRBV6-6 . CASSQLAGYNRYGYTF
TRBJ2-5 TRBV18 . CASSPGGSGETQYF
TRBJ1-5 TRBV11-2 . CASSFGQSNQPQHF
TRBJ1-2 TRBV18 . CASSPTGTRHGYTF
TRBJ2-7 TRBV19 many CASSIGGAGYEQYF
TRBJ2-7 TRBV6-2/TRBV6-3 . CASSYKRHYEQYF
TRBJ1-5 TRBV6-1 once CASSEPSNRAYSNQPQHF
TRBJ2-5 TRBV6-5 . CASRETSGGLGTQYF
TRBJ2-7 TRBV29-1 . CSVTAVTGNYEQYF
TRBJ1-2 TRBV29-1 . CSVEEDSGHF
TRBJ2-1 TRBV14 . CASSQDLWFSSEQFF
TRBJ2-4 TRBV19 . CASTPSAIGPGDIQYF
TRBJ1-1 TRBV2 . CASKPDRVNTEAFF
TRBJ2-3 TRBV3-1/TRBV3-2 . CASSLRRGFSADTQYF
TRBJ1-1 TRBV5-1 . CASSLPARGSGTEAFF
TRBJ2-1 TRBV3-1/TRBV3-2 . CASSQESGLGNEQFF
TRBJ1-1 TRBV18 few CASSPAGQLNTEAFF
TRBJ2-7 TRBV5-1 . CASSLSGSSSYEQYF
TRBJ2-1 TRBV27 . CASSRGRHNEQFF
TRBJ1-6 TRBV6-2/TRBV6-3 . CASSNLGRNNSPLHF
TRBJ1-4 TRBV4-2 . CASSQDRRANEKLFF
TRBJ1-4 TRBV4-1 . CASSQGTGSEKLFF
TRBJ2-5 TRBV12-3/TRBV12-4 once CASSGGGRETQYF